The rows below give T cell receptor beta chains drawn from one sample of a study of blood T cell repertoires in COVID-19. The data were produced by immunoSEQ multiplex PCR, yet TCRdb's version contains in-frame clones alone and is incomplete. The table records roughly 300,000 clones, 83% of them present only once. Sequenced input: peripheral blood. The receptors derive from a woman between 45 and 65 years old who had recovered from COVID-19. CDR3s include the opening cysteine and the closing phenylalanine or tryptophan. The order of the fields is clone size, D gene, V gene, J gene, CDR3 DNA, CDR3 protein. D genes are given only for firm matches. Size is omitted from some rows. Given values are once, few, many or a class for expanded clones.

NA	NA	TRBV10-3	TRBJ2-3	TGTGCCATCAAGGAGCGGGGACAACAAGATACGCAGTATTTT	CAIKERGQQDTQYF
once	NA	TRBV2	TRBJ2-7	TGTGCCAGCAGACTAGGTCGGACAGCGGGGGAGCAGTACTTC	CASRLGRTAGEQYF
NA	TRBD1	TRBV13	TRBJ1-3	TGTGCCAGCAGCTTAGCCGACAGGGGGGGATTTGGAAACACCATATATTTT	CASSLADRGGFGNTIYF
once	TRBD2	TRBV27	TRBJ2-3	TGTGCCAGCAGTTCCGCTAGCGGCGGTGGCACAGATACGCAGTATTTT	CASSSASGGGTDTQYF
NA	NA	TRBV20-1	TRBJ2-1	TGCAGTGCGTCGCGGACTGATGAGCAGTTCTTC	CSASRTDEQFF
once	NA	TRBV5-8	TRBJ2-7	TGTGCCAGTACTCGGGGTACAGGGTATTCTTACGAGCAGTACTTC	CASTRGTGYSYEQYF
few	NA	TRBV10-3	TRBJ2-7	TGTGCCATCAGTGATATGGGACAACTAGGGTACGAGCAGTACTTC	CAISDMGQLGYEQYF
NA	NA	TRBV3-1/TRBV3-2	TRBJ2-2	TGTGCCAGCAGCCACGGCGGGACCAACACCGGGGAGCTGTTTTTT	CASSHGGTNTGELFF
NA	TRBD1	TRBV5-1	TRBJ1-6	TGCGCCAGCAGCCCGACAGGGGACTATAATTCACCCCTCCACTTT	CASSPTGDYNSPLHF
few	NA	TRBV28	TRBJ2-7	TGTGCCAGCACCGCGGCCCGGGACATAGCCTACGAGCAGTACTTC	CASTAARDIAYEQYF
NA	TRBD2	TRBV4-1	TRBJ2-4	TGCGCCAGCAGCCAAGGGTCCCAGCGGGGTAAAAACATTCAGTACTTC	CASSQGSQRGKNIQYF
NA	NA	TRBV15	TRBJ2-3	TGTGCCACCCGGGCGGGGCTTAGCACAGATACGCAGTATTTT	CATRAGLSTDTQYF
NA	TRBD1	TRBV10-2	TRBJ2-7	TGCGCCAGCAGAGATATGAGGGTGGACAGGGGAAGATGGCAGTACTTC	CASRDMRVDRGRWQYF
NA	NA	TRBV19	TRBJ1-1	TGTGCCTACTGTGTGAACACTGAAGCTTTCTTT	CAYCVNTEAFF
NA	NA	TRBV7-2	TRBJ2-7	TGTGCCAGCAGCTTAACGGCGGGAAGCAGCCACGAGCAGTACTTC	CASSLTAGSSHEQYF
NA	NA	TRBV6-1	TRBJ2-3	TGTGCCAGCAGTGACCCAGCCCTAGCGAATCCAGATACGCAGTATTTT	CASSDPALANPDTQYF
many	NA	TRBV4-2	TRBJ2-1	TGTGCCAGCAGCCAACCGCAGGGTGACAATGAGCAGTTCTTC	CASSQPQGDNEQFF
NA	TRBD2	TRBV15	TRBJ2-1	TGTGCCACCAGCAGAGATCGGGCTAGCGGGAGCCATGAGCAGTTCTTC	CATSRDRASGSHEQFF
NA	TRBD1	TRBV6-5	TRBJ1-2	TGTGCCAGCAGTCCACAGGGGTCCTATGGCTACACCTTC	CASSPQGSYGYTF
NA	TRBD1	TRBV11-3	TRBJ2-3	TGTGCCAGCAGCCGCGGGACAGGGGGGACAGATACGCAGTATTTT	CASSRGTGGTDTQYF
once	NA	TRBV7-3	TRBJ1-1	TGTGCCAGCAGCTTCACAGAGAACACTGAAGCTTTCTTT	CASSFTENTEAFF
NA	NA	TRBV12-3/TRBV12-4	TRBJ2-3	TGTGCCAGCAGTAGCGGGTTCCCAGATACGCAGTATTTT	CASSSGFPDTQYF
NA	NA	TRBV5-1	TRBJ1-6	TGCGCCAGCAGCTTGGGGCAGTATACTAATAATTCACCCCTCCACTTT	CASSLGQYTNNSPLHF
NA	TRBD2	TRBV2	TRBJ2-3	TGTGCCAGCAGTGAAAGGGAGGTTCGCGGGAGAGGAGATACGCAGTATTTT	CASSEREVRGRGDTQYF
NA	TRBD1	TRBV2	TRBJ2-5	TGTGCCACCTTGGAGGACAGGCGGGAGACCCAGTACTTC	CATLEDRRETQYF
NA	NA	TRBV30	TRBJ1-5	TGTGCCTGGAGTGGGGCAGGCACGTTTCGGCCCCAGCATTTT	CAWSGAGTFRPQHF
NA	NA	TRBV4-2	TRBJ2-3	TGTGCCAGCAGCCAAGATCGGGCGGGCCGTGGTCATACGCAGTATTTT	CASSQDRAGRGHTQYF
NA	TRBD1	TRBV28	TRBJ2-2	TGTGCCAGCAGTTCCACCACAGTTAAGGGGGCGACCGGGGAGCTGTTTTTT	CASSSTTVKGATGELFF
NA	NA	TRBV30	TRBJ2-4	TGTGCCTGGAGTGTAACCGGGAGCGGCATTCAGTACTTC	CAWSVTGSGIQYF
NA	TRBD1	TRBV24-1	TRBJ2-1	TGTGCCACCAGTGCAGAGGGGGCCCACAATGAGCAGTTCTTC	CATSAEGAHNEQFF
NA	NA	TRBV4-2	TRBJ2-7	TGTGCCAGCAGCCAGGACAGAGGGGAGCAGTACTTC	CASSQDRGEQYF
NA	NA	TRBV7-3	TRBJ1-2	TGTGCCAGCAGCTTCCCCGGGGGGGGTAGCTACACCTTC	CASSFPGGGSYTF
NA	NA	TRBV4-2	TRBJ2-7	TGTGCCAGCAGCCCCACGGGTACCCCCTACGAGCAGTACTTC	CASSPTGTPYEQYF
NA	TRBD1	TRBV27	TRBJ2-1	TGTGCCAGCAGTTTATCGGGGACAGGGATATTTGAGCAGTTCTTC	CASSLSGTGIFEQFF
NA	TRBD1	TRBV28	TRBJ1-1	TGTGCCAGCAGTTTTCAGGGGGCCACTGAAGCTTTCTTT	CASSFQGATEAFF
NA	TRBD2	TRBV3-1/TRBV3-2	TRBJ2-1	TGTGCCAGCAGCCAAGCTAGCGGGACTAACTCCTACAATGAGCAGTTCTTC	CASSQASGTNSYNEQFF
NA	TRBD1	TRBV7-9	TRBJ1-1	TGTGCCAGCAGGGGGGACAGGGCTGACACTGAAGCTTTCTTT	CASRGDRADTEAFF
NA	TRBD2	TRBV9	TRBJ2-6	TGTGCCAGCAGCGTAGCTCCAATGGGGGGACTAGCGGGAGCTGGGGCCAACGTCCTGACTTTC	CASSVAPMGGLAGAGANVLTF
NA	TRBD2	TRBV24-1	TRBJ2-3	TGTGCCACCAGTGATTGGGTACTAGCGGGGAGCACAGATACGCAGTATTTT	CATSDWVLAGSTDTQYF
NA	NA	TRBV28	TRBJ1-5	TGTGCCAGCAGTTTTCCAGAATATAGCAATCAGCCCCAGCATTTT	CASSFPEYSNQPQHF
NA	TRBD2	TRBV5-4	TRBJ2-3	TGTGCCAGCAGCTTGGGGGTAGCGGGAGGGGCAGATACGCAGTATTTT	CASSLGVAGGADTQYF
few	TRBD1	TRBV28	TRBJ1-2	TGTGCCAGCAGTTCAACCACCGCACGGTGGGGACAGGGGTTTTCTTCTTATGGCTACACCTTC	CASSSTTARWGQGFSSYGYTF
NA	NA	TRBV6-5	TRBJ2-7	TGTGCCAGCAGGAAAGCCCTCCAGGGGAGATACGAGCAGTACTTC	CASRKALQGRYEQYF
NA	NA	TRBV19	TRBJ1-1	TGTGCCAGTATCCCACGCGGCAGGGAGGGGAGTGAAGCTTTCTTT	CASIPRGREGSEAFF
NA	NA	TRBV4-2	TRBJ2-3	TGTGCCAGCAGCCCTCTCGGGCAGGGGAGCACAGATACGCAGTATTTT	CASSPLGQGSTDTQYF